The 20 T cell receptor beta chains listed next were all sequenced from one sample in a study of blood T cell repertoires in COVID-19. TCRdb's table, derived via immunoSEQ multiplex PCR, lists solely in-frame clones and lacks some. The sample records 360,000 or so clones, roughly 80% being singletons. Sequenced material: PBMCs or T cells enriched from blood (not recorded which). The receptors originated from a woman aged 45-59 years who had recovered from COVID-19.

The table lists this clone with a few counts. The chain is built from TRBV11-1 and TRBJ2-7; D is uncertain. The CDR3 length is 13 residues. Trimming took 3 bases from V and 3 from J, leaving 9 bases between them. Per germline, CDR1 SGHAT and CDR2 FQDESV (reference sequence). The CDR3 sequence is CASSFSLGYEQYF. CDR3 in DNA: TGTGCCAGCAGCTTTTCGCTAGGCTACGAGCAGTACTTC. The full variable domain, its missing parts supplied by reference TRBV11-1 and TRBJ2-7, is EAEVAQSPRYKITEKSQAVAFWCDPISGHATLYWYRQILGQGPELLVQFQDESVVDDSQLPKDRFSAERLKGVDSTLKIQPAELGDSAMYLCASSFSLGYEQYFGPGTRLTVT.

The chain links TRBV5-4 to TRBJ2-6, with D perhaps TRBD1 (6 bases). Trimming took off 4 bases at V and 0 bases at J, with 14 bases between the two ends. CDR1 SGHNT and CDR2 YYREEE come from the germline V gene (reference sequence). There are 17 residues in the CDR3. CDR3 coding DNA: TGTGCCAGCAGCCTAGGGGGAGTTAGCTCTGGGGCCAACGTCCTGACTTTC. Protein sequence: CASSLGGVSSGANVLTF.

There are a few counts of this clone. The J gene is TRBJ1-2, the V gene TRBV7-2; weak D call: TRBD1 (5 bases). The ends were cut back, 2 bases at V and 7 bases at J, with 14 bases in the middle. This CDR3 spans 14 amino acids. Germline V gene lookup returns CDR1 SGHTA and CDR2 FQGNSA. CDR3 sequence: CASSLSPWQGGYTF. The CDR3 DNA reads TGTGCCAGCAGCTTATCTCCGTGGCAGGGTGGCTACACCTTC.

Of note for this clone: The sample has other DNA sequences that encode this CDR3 too. The chain combines TRBV5-4 with TRBJ1-1, with a possible D match to TRBD1 (6 bases). Germline CDR1 and CDR2: SGHNT and YYREEE (reference sequence). The germline V and J ends were trimmed by 4 bases and 1 base, with 11 bases remaining between them. The CDR3 runs to 14 residues. The DNA of the CDR3 is TGTGCCAGCAGCCTGGACAGATCGAACACTGAAGCTTTCTTT. Encoded protein: CASSLDRSNTEAFF. The full variable domain, rest sourced from reference TRBV5-4 and TRBJ1-1, is ETGVTQSPTHLIKTRGQQVTLRCSSQSGHNTVSWYQQALGQGPQFIFQYYREEENGRGNFPPRFSGLQFPNYSSELNVNALELDDSALYLCASSLDRSNTEAFFGQGTRLTVV.

The table lists this clone with a count of one. It is unclear where the CDR3 begins or ends on the DNA, so no DNA is shown, and the CDR3 is as TCRdb lists it. The J gene is TRBJ1-2, the V gene TRBV27; the table's D call, TRBD1, has no DNA check behind it. Germline CDR1 reads MNHEY; CDR2 reads SMNVEV (reference sequence). The CDR3 spans 14 amino acids, including both terminal residues. CDR3 protein: CASSWGQGAFVETF.

The chain has TRBV6-5 and TRBJ1-2, with a possible D match to TRBD1 (5 bases). The CDR3 sequence is 13 residues long. The V end lost 5 bases, the J end lost 5 bases, and 12 bases lay between the germline ends. CDR1 is MNHEY, CDR2 SVGAGI, per germline. For the CDR3, the DNA is TGTGCCAGCAGTCTCACAGGTCTTTATGGCTACACCTTC. Encoded protein: CASSLTGLYGYTF.

The J gene is TRBJ2-2, the V gene TRBV2; D is unresolved. Germline-derived CDR1 and CDR2 are SNHLY and FYNNEI. The CDR3 loop spans 14 amino acids. Trimming took off 4 bases at V and 5 bases at J, with 11 bases between the two ends. CDR3 sequence reads: CASSGSGRTGELFF. For the CDR3, the DNA is TGTGCCAGCAGTGGTTCAGGAAGAACCGGGGAGCTGTTTTTT.

This clone was recorded a few times. The chain couples TRBV15 to TRBJ1-2; unclear D gene. The germline V and J ends were trimmed by 0 bases and 8 bases, with 16 bases remaining between them. The germline V gene has CDR1 LNHNV and CDR2 YYDKDF (reference sequence). The CDR3 has 15 amino acids. The CDR3 sequence is CATSRESGRGGGYTF. Here the CDR3 DNA reads TGTGCCACCAGCAGAGAATCAGGCCGAGGAGGAGGCTACACCTTC.

This chain connects TRBV3-1 (or the pseudogene TRBV3-2) to TRBJ2-2; a possible D gene is TRBD2 (6 bases). V was pared by 2 bases and J by 9 bases, with 16 bases between. Germline-derived CDR1 and CDR2 are LGHDT and YNNKEL (reference sequence). The length of the CDR3 is 15 residues. CDR3 region: CASSQIDLTRRELFF. The CDR3 DNA is TGTGCCAGCAGCCAAATAGACTTGACTAGACGGGAGCTGTTTTTT.

The sample holds a few counts of this clone. This sequence joins TRBV6-2 or TRBV6-3 and TRBJ1-2; the match to TRBD1 covers 7 bases. The CDR3 loop spans 13 amino acids. Germline-derived CDR1 and CDR2 are MNHEY and SVGEGT. V gave up 5 bases and J gave up 6 bases; unmatched junction bases: 6. CDR3 sequence reads: CASSMTGPHGYTF. The CDR3 bases are TGTGCCAGCAGTATGACAGGGCCTCATGGCTACACCTTC.

At least ten counts were recorded for this clone. V and J are TRBV5-4 and TRBJ2-7; possible D gene TRBD1, 5 bases. The CDR3 length is 16 residues. Germline CDR1 and CDR2: SGHNT and YYREEE (reference sequence). Trimming pared 3 bases from V and 3 bases from J, leaving 19 bases between. CDR3 DNA: TGTGCCAGCAGCTCCCGCGGACAAGGTGGGATCTACGAGCAGTACTTC. It specifies CASSSRGQGGIYEQYF.

This clone has just a few counts. V is TRBV4-2 and J is TRBJ1-1, with D hard to call. Germline CDR1 reads LGHNA; CDR2 reads YNFKEQ. Deletions cut 0 bases from V and 4 bases from J, with 6 bases between. The CDR3 extends over 13 amino acids. The CDR3 loop is CASSQERVTEAFF. Here the CDR3 DNA reads TGTGCCAGCAGCCAAGAGAGGGTCACTGAAGCTTTCTTT.

This sequence joins TRBV4-1 and TRBJ2-5, with 7 bases fitting TRBD1. The CDR3 consists of 17 residues. Germline loops: CDR1 MGHRA, CDR2 YSYEKL. J gave up 4 bases and V 4 bases, and 15 bases lay outside the gene matches. CDR3 DNA: TGCGCCAGCAGCCCGCGACAGGGTGGGGTTTCAGGAGAGACCCAGTACTTC. It codes for CASSPRQGGVSGETQYF.

Only one count was recorded for this clone. The chain carries TRBV24-1 and TRBJ2-1; 10 bases line up with TRBD2. V was clipped by 3 bases and J by 3 bases; unmatched bases: 7. The CDR3 has 17 amino acids. The germline V gene has CDR1 KGHDR and CDR2 SFDVKD. The CDR3 loop reads CATSDPTAGGLYNEQFF. In DNA, the CDR3 is TGTGCCACCAGTGATCCCACAGCGGGGGGGCTCTACAATGAGCAGTTCTTC.

DNA of the CDR3: TGTGCCATCAGTGAGGGACAGGGTCGGATCACTGAAGCTTTCTTT. Protein product: CAISEGQGRITEAFF. V usage is TRBV10-3 and J usage is TRBJ1-1, with 8 bases that match TRBD1. The V gene's germline CDR1 is ENHRY and CDR2 SYGVKD. CDR3 length: 15 amino acids. Trimming took 2 bases from V and 4 from J; bases not matched to a gene: 6.

The V call is TRBV30, the J call TRBJ2-2, with 10 bases matching TRBD1. Per germline, CDR1 GTSNPN and CDR2 SVGIG (reference sequence). This CDR3 spans 15 amino acids. V lost 5 bases, J lost 4 bases, and 7 bases stayed unmatched. CDR3: CAWYDRGPGTGELFF. CDR3 DNA: TGTGCCTGGTACGACAGGGGGCCGGGCACCGGGGAGCTGTTTTTT.

V gene TRBV5-4 combines with J gene TRBJ1-5; no clear D gene. V shed 3 bases and J shed 4 bases, with 17 bases lying between them. CDR3 length: 16 residues. Germline-derived CDR1 and CDR2 are SGHNT and YYREEE (reference sequence). CDR3: CASSSREGPANQPQHF. For the CDR3, the DNA is TGTGCCAGCAGCTCGCGGGAAGGGCCGGCGAATCAGCCCCAGCATTTT.

The table lists this clone with a count of one. The V call is TRBV28, the J call TRBJ1-4, with D perhaps matching TRBD1 (5 bases). Germline CDR1 MDHEN, CDR2 SYDVKM. The CDR3 extends over 14 amino acids. Trimming shortened V by 2 bases and J by 7 bases, and 11 bases separated the two germline ends. The CDR3 DNA is TGTGCCAGCAGTTTAGGGGGACTGCCTGAAAAACTGTTTTTT. It codes for CASSLGGLPEKLFF.

This chain uses TRBV18 with TRBJ2-3; D is ambiguous. Germline CDR1 and CDR2: KGHSH and LQKENI. The CDR3 totals 15 residues. Trimming cost V 2 bases and J 3 bases, with 12 bases left between them. In DNA, the CDR3 is TGTGCCAGCTCACCAGGCGACCGACATACAGATACGCAGTATTTT. It encodes CASSPGDRHTDTQYF.

This clone showed up just once. The V and J genes are TRBV5-6 and TRBJ2-7, with 8 bases matching TRBD2. From germline, CDR1 is SGHDT and CDR2 YYEEEE. This CDR3 spans 16 amino acids. V lost 3 bases to trimming and J lost 0 bases; unmatched junction nucleotides: 8. The CDR3 reads CASSWGPGGSSYEQYF. For the CDR3, the DNA is TGTGCCAGCAGCTGGGGGCCGGGGGGGAGCTCCTACGAGCAGTACTTC.